This passage covers 14 T cell receptor beta chains from one sample sequenced in a study of regulatory T cells in long-lasting Graves disease (dated by TCRdb to about 2021). In the paper's terms, the time point label means: newly diagnosed GD, antithyroid drugs for less than 3 months. For both TCR sequencing and RNA sequencing, RNA was extracted from PBMCs using TRIzol. Receptor amplification or capture employed multiplex PCR. The run used an Illumina HiSeq 4000. CDR3 regions were amplified by Arm-PCR with iRepertoire HTBI primers to construct TCR beta libraries. TCRdb applied fastp at Q25 and MiXCR to the public reads, then kept only in-frame beta chains. Every CDR3 protein is listed once, alongside the most common genes and DNA of its rows. Counted in this sample were approximately 400,000 distinct CDR3 sequences; 15% of them appeared once. In total, the top ten clones hold about 8% of the sample.

Another study also made use of these data, one on T cells in Graves' hyperthyroidism and ophthalmopathy.

Sequencing was performed on peripheral blood mononuclear cells (PBMCs), taken at new diagnosis, from a patient treated with antithyroid drugs. The receptors shown here come from a woman aged 35 to 49 with Graves disease. Donor details come from another sample of the same person, matched by shared clones.

CDR3 nucleotides: TGTGCCAGCAAACCGACAGGGGACTCTAACTATGGCTACACCTTC. It yields the protein CASKPTGDSNYGYTF. The genes are TRBV27 and TRBJ1-2, with 8 nucleotides matching TRBD1. J was trimmed by 0 bases and V by 7 bases; bases with no gene match: 7. The CDR3 totals 15 residues. Germline CDR1 and CDR2: MNHEY and SMNVEV (reference sequence).

J is TRBJ2-5 and V is TRBV5-1; tentatively, D is TRBD1 (5 bases). The CDR3 length is 13 residues. CDR1 is SGHRS, CDR2 YFSETQ, per germline. V dropped 4 bases and J dropped 5 bases, with 12 bases sitting between them. The CDR3 spells CASSNQGRETQYF. In nucleotides, the CDR3 is TGCGCCAGCAGCAACCAGGGAAGGGAGACCCAGTACTTC. Filled out from reference TRBV5-1 and TRBJ2-5, the complete variable domain reads KAGVTQTPRYLIKTRGQQVTLSCSPISGHRSVSWYQQTPGQGLQFLFEYFSETQRNKGNFPGRFSGRQFSNSRSEMNVSTLELGDSALYLCASSNQGRETQYFGPGTRLLVL.

Only a few counts were recorded for this clonotype. V and J are TRBV4-2 and TRBJ1-1; tentative D call: TRBD1 (6 bases). This CDR3 region has 17 residues. Trimming removed 0 bases at V and 0 bases at J, with 14 bases between. CDR1 is LGHNA, CDR2 YNFKEQ, per germline. CDR3 in amino acids: CASSQDPGVGMNTEAFF. CDR3 bases: TGTGCCAGCAGCCAAGACCCAGGGGTAGGAATGAACACTGAAGCTTTCTTT.

The chain links TRBV3-1 to TRBJ2-7; no clear D gene. The CDR3 is made up of 14 amino acids. Trimming took off 5 bases at V and 4 bases at J, with 15 bases between the two ends. In germline, CDR1 is LGHDT, CDR2 YNNKEL (reference sequence). Here the CDR3 reads CASSSGLSGYEQYF. The CDR3 bases are TGTGCCAGCAGCTCGGGTCTCTCGGGTTACGAGCAGTACTTC.

At least ten counts were recorded for this clonotype. The rearrangement joins TRBV27 to TRBJ2-1; perhaps TRBD1 as D (6 bases). V lost 6 bases and J 3 bases, leaving 9 bases between the germline ends. The CDR3 length is 13 residues. Germline values: CDR1 MNHEY, CDR2 SMNVEV (reference sequence). The CDR3 DNA reads TGTGCCAGCAGCACAGGGTTCTACAATGAGCAGTTCTTC. It is translated as CASSTGFYNEQFF.

This clonotype was picked up many times. V gene TRBV5-6 combines with J gene TRBJ2-3; D call uncertain. The germline gives CDR1 SGHDT, CDR2 YYEEEE. The length of the CDR3 is 12 residues. Trimming removed 3 bases from V and 5 bases from J, with 7 bases in between. CDR3 DNA sequence: TGTGCCAGCAGCTACCCAGGAGATACGCAGTATTTT. It translates to CASSYPGDTQYF.

There are many counts of this clonotype. The chain couples TRBV9 to TRBJ1-1; D may be TRBD1 (5 bases). The germline gives CDR1 SGDLS, CDR2 YYNGEE. The germline V and J ends were trimmed by 0 bases and 3 bases, with 6 bases remaining between them. This CDR3 has 13 amino acids. CDR3 nucleotides: TGTGCCAGCAGCGTAGGAGGGGACACTGAAGCTTTCTTT. The encoded protein is CASSVGGDTEAFF.

There are many counts of this clonotype. The V gene is TRBV28, the J gene TRBJ1-4; 9 nucleotides match TRBD1. V lost 4 bases and J lost 6; bases outside the gene matches: 6. There are 15 residues in the CDR3. Per germline, CDR1 MDHEN and CDR2 SYDVKM. The DNA of the CDR3 is TGTGCCAGCAGTTACGACAGGGGGGTTGATGAAAAACTGTTTTTT. Translating gives CASSYDRGVDEKLFF.

This clonotype was seen at least ten times. V and J are TRBV11-1 and TRBJ2-7; the D is unclear. V lost 5 bases to trimming and J lost 4 bases, with 21 bases between them. The germline CDR1 and CDR2 sequences are SGHAT and FQDESV (reference sequence). This CDR3 region has 16 residues. CDR3 sequence: CASSPVERRTLYEQYF. The DNA of the CDR3 is TGTGCCAGCAGCCCCGTGGAGAGGCGGACGTTGTACGAGCAGTACTTC.

Many counts were recorded for this clonotype. The CDR3 loop reads CASVSFTEAFF. CDR3 nucleotides: TGTGCCAGCGTTTCCTTTACTGAAGCTTTCTTT. The chain employs TRBV11-2 and TRBJ1-1; D is uncertain. V was shortened by 8 bases and J by 5 bases, with 9 bases between the two germline ends. Looked up from germline, CDR1 is SGHAT and CDR2 is FQNNGV. This CDR3 has 11 amino acids.

For the CDR3, the DNA is TGTGCCAGCAGCTTAGGTGCGGGCCCAGGGAGCGAAGGCTACACCTTC. Amino acid sequence: CASSLGAGPGSEGYTF. The V call is TRBV7-6, the J call TRBJ1-2; tentative D call: TRBD1 (5 bases). The CDR3 totals 16 residues. Trimming took 1 base from V and 8 from J, leaving 20 bases between them. Germline-derived CDR1 and CDR2 are SGHVS and FNYEAQ.

This clonotype was counted many times. This chain connects TRBV7-6 to TRBJ2-2; weak D call: TRBD2 (5 bases). CDR3 size: 13 residues. V was pared by 6 bases and J by 5 bases, with 10 bases between. CDR1 is SGHVS, CDR2 FNYEAQ, per germline. The CDR3 region has the DNA TGTGCCAGCAGTCTGGGGAGAACCGGGGAGCTGTTTTTT. Its translation: CASSLGRTGELFF.

This clonotype was counted ten times or more. The chain couples TRBV2 to TRBJ1-6, with TRBD1 identical over 9 bases. CDR1 and CDR2 from the germline V gene are SNHLY and FYNNEI. This CDR3 is built from 16 residues. V was pared by 7 bases and J by 0 bases, with 4 bases of the junction left unmatched. The CDR3, as DNA: TGTGCCAGCACCGGGACAGGGAGCTCCTATAATTCACCCCTCCACTTT. Protein: CASTGTGSSYNSPLHF.

This clonotype was counted at least ten times. V usage is TRBV5-6 and J usage is TRBJ2-1, with TRBD1 matching 8 bases. This CDR3 region has 13 residues. V shed 4 bases and J 9 bases; nucleotides not matched to a gene: 6. CDR1 is SGHDT and CDR2 is YYEEEE in the germline V gene. The CDR3 nucleotides are TGTGCCAGCAGCGGGACAGGTTCTGGTGAGCAGTTCTTC. Encoded protein: CASSGTGSGEQFF.